This section outlines one T cell receptor beta chain sequence together with its context. No antigen is known for it. Looked up from germline, CDR1 is SQVTM and CDR2 is ANQGSEA. The CDR3 is made up of 12 amino acids. Between the trimmed V and J ends, which lost 7 bases and 2 bases, there was a span of 11 bases. RNA, once extracted, was reverse transcribed into cDNA for use as the sequencing template. Assay used: immunoSEQ multiplex PCR; TCRdb lists only in-frame clones, some missing. The sample shows 130,000 to 150,000 clones, approximately 50% of them seen only once. The sample comes from a study of CD8+ T cells in alopecia areata. The overall study: Oral tofacitinib (5 to 10 mg twice daily) was administered to treated patients. Tofacitinib therapy took 6 to 18 months; 6 months off drug came after.

The sorting of PBMCs gave CD4+ and CD8+ T cells. General study findings and limits: Relative to normal scalp, lesional scalp, especially alopecia totalis/universalis, showed higher clonality.

V usage is TRBV29-1 and J usage is TRBJ1-1; TRBD1 is a possible D gene (6 bases). The sequencing here drew on CD4+ T cells sorted from blood, taken at week 0. The receptor comes from a human donor with alopecia areata. DNA for the CDR3: TGCAGCGCCTCACAGGGAAACACTGAAGCTTTCTTT. Protein sequence: CSASQGNTEAFF.